Below, one TCR beta chain is given with its context. The entry originates in a study of blood T cell repertoires in COVID-19. The authors' processing: How many nucleated cells were present was estimated from reference gene primer amplification. Measured with immunoSEQ multiplex PCR; TCRdb has only the in-frame clones, and not every one. V and J calls and clone size are given by that table; D and trimming were obtained from the DNA. The sample contains about 180,000 clones, around four fifths of which appear only once. Germline V gene sequence: CDR1 SGDLS, CDR2 YYNGEE. The CDR3 spans 14 residues. Trimming pared 4 bases from V and 2 bases from J, leaving 11 bases between.

The TCR was taken from a man aged 70-80 years with active or convalescent COVID-19. The gene calls are TRBV9 and TRBJ2-3, with D uncertain. Specimen: peripheral blood. For the CDR3, the DNA is TGTGCCAGCAGCCCTCGGTTTGTCACAGATACGCAGTATTTT. Translated: CASSPRFVTDTQYF.